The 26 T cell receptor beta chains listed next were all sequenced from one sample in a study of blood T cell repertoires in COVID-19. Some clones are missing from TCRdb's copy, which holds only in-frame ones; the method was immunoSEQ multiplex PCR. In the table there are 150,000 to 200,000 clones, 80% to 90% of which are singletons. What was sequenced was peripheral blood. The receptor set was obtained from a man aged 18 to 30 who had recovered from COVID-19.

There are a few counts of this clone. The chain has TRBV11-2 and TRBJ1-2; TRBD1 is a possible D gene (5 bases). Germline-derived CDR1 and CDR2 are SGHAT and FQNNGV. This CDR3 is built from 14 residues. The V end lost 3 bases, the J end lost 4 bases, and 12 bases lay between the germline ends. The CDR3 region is CASSLDGGPYGYTF. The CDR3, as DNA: TGTGCCAGCAGCTTGGACGGGGGACCCTATGGCTACACCTTC.

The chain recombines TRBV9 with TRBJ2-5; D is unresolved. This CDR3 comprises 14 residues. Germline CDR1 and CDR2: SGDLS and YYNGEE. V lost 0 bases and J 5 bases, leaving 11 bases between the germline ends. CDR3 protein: CASSVVPDGETQYF. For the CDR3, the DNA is TGTGCCAGCAGCGTAGTACCCGACGGGGAGACCCAGTACTTC.

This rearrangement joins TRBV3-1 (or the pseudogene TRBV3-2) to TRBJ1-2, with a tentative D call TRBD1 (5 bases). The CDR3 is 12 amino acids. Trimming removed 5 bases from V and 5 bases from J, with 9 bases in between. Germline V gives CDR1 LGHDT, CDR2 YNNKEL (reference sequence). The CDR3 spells CASSNQGYGYTF. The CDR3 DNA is TGTGCCAGCAGCAATCAGGGTTATGGCTACACCTTC.

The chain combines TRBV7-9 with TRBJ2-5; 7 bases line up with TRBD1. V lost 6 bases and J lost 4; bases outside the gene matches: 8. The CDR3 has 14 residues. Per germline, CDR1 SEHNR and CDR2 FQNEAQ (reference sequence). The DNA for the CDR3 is TGTGCCAGCAGACTAGACAGGGCGGGAGAGACCCAGTACTTC. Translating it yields CASRLDRAGETQYF.

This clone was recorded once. CDR3 sequence reads: CASSVEGNTEAFF. The CDR3 bases are TGTGCCAGCAGCGTTGAGGGGAACACTGAAGCTTTCTTT. This rearrangement joins TRBV9 to TRBJ1-1, with no clear D. The CDR3 consists of 13 residues. With 2 bases removed from V and 1 base from J, the gap between germline ends came to 6 bases. Germline-derived CDR1 and CDR2 are SGDLS and YYNGEE.

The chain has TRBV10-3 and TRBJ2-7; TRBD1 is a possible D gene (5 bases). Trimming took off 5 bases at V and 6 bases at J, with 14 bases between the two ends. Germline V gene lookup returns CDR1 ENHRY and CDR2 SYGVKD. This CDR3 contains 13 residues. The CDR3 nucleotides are TGTGCCATCAGTTTTCAAGGACACACCGAGCAGTACTTC. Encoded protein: CAISFQGHTEQYF.

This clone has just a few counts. The CDR3 here is CASSPFPRQGYTQYF. DNA for the CDR3: TGTGCCAGCAGCCCCTTTCCGAGACAGGGATACACACAGTACTTC. The V call is TRBV14, the J call TRBJ2-7, with TRBD1 matching 7 bases. The junction had 16 bases not matched to a gene; V was cut back by 4 bases and J by 10 bases. Germline-derived CDR1 and CDR2 are SGHDN and FVKESK. The CDR3 totals 15 residues.

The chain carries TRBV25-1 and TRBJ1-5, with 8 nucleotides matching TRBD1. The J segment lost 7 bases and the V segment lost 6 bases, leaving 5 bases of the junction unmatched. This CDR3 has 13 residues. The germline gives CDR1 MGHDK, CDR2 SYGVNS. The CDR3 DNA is TGTGCCAGCAGAGGACAGGGTGTCCAGCCCCAGCATTTT. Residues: CASRGQGVQPQHF.

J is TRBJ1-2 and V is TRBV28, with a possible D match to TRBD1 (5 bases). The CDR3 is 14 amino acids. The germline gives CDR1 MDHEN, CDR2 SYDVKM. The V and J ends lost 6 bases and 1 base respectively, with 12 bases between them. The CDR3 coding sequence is TGTGCCAGCAGGCGGGACGGCGTTAACTATGGCTACACCTTC. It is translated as CASRRDGVNYGYTF.

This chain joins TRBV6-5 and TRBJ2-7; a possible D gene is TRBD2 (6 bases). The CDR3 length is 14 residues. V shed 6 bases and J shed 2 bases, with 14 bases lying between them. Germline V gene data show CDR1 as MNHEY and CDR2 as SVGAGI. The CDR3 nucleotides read TGTGCCAGCAGATCAGGGACTCCCGCCTACGAGCAGTACTTC. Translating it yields CASRSGTPAYEQYF.

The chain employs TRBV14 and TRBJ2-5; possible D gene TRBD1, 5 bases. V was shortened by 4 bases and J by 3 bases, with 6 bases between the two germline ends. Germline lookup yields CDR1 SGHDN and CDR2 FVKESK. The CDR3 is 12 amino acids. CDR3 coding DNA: TGTGCCAGCAGCCTCAGGGAAGAGACCCAGTACTTC. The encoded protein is CASSLREETQYF.

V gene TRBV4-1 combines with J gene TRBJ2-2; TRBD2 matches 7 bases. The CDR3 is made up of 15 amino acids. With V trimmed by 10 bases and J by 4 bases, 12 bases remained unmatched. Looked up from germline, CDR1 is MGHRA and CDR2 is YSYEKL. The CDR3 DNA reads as TGCGCCACTGGCCTGGCGGGAGCCAGCACCGGGGAGCTGTTTTTT. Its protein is CATGLAGASTGELFF.

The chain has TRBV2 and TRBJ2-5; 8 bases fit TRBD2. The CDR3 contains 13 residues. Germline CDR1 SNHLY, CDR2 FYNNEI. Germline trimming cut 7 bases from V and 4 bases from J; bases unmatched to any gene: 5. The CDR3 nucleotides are TGTGCCAGCAAGGAGCGGGAGCGAGAGACCCAGTACTTC. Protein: CASKERERETQYF.

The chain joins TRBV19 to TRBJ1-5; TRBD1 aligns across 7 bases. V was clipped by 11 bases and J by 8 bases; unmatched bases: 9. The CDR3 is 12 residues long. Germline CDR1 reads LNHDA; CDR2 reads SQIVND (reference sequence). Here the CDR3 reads CAVQGENKPQHF. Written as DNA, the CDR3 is TGTGCCGTCCAGGGGGAAAATAAGCCCCAGCATTTT.

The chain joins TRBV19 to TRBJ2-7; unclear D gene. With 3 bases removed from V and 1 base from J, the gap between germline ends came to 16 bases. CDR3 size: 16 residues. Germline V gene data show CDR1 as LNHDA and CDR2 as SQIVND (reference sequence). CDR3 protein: CASSMVGEVTSYEQYF. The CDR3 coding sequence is TGTGCCAGTAGTATGGTTGGTGAGGTCACTTCCTACGAGCAGTACTTC.

The CDR3 is CASSQGTGGQYSEQYF. As DNA, the CDR3 is TGTGCCAGCAGCCAAGGGACAGGGGGGCAATATTCCGAGCAGTACTTC. J is TRBJ2-7 and V is TRBV4-2; 10 bases are shared with TRBD1. V shed 1 base, J shed 6 bases, and the junction held 9 bases outside the gene matches. The V gene's germline CDR1 is LGHNA and CDR2 YNFKEQ. The CDR3 extends over 16 amino acids.

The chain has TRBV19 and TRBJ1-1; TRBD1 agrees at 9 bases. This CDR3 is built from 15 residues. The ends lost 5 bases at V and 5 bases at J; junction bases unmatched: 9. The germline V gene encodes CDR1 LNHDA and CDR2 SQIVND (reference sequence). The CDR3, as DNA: TGTGCCAGTAGTTGGTCCGGGACAGGGATTACTGAAGCTTTCTTT. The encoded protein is CASSWSGTGITEAFF.

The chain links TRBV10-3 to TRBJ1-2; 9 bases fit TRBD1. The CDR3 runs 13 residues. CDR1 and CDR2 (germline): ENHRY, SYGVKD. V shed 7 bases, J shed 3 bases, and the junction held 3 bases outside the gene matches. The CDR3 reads CAINRDRDYGYTF. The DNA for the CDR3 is TGTGCCATCAACAGGGACAGGGACTATGGCTACACCTTC.

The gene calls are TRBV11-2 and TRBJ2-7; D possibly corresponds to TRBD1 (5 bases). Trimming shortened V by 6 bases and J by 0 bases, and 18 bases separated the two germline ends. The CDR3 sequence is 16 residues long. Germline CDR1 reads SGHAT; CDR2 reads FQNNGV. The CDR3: CASRTPGQGFSYEQYF. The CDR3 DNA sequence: TGTGCCAGCAGAACCCCCGGGCAGGGTTTCTCCTACGAGCAGTACTTC.

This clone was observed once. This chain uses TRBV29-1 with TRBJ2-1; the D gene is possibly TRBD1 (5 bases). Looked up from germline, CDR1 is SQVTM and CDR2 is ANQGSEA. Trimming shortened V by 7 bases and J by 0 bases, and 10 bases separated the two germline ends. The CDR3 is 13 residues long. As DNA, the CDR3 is TGCAGCGGCAGGGTGAGCTCCTACAATGAGCAGTTCTTC. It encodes CSGRVSSYNEQFF.

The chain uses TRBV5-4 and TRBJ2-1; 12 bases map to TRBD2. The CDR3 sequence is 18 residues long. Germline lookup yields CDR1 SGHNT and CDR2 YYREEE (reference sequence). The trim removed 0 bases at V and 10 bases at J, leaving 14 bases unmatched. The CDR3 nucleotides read TGTGCCAGCAGCTTGGCCGGCACGACTAGCGGGAGACACGGCGAGCAGTTCTTC. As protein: CASSLAGTTSGRHGEQFF.

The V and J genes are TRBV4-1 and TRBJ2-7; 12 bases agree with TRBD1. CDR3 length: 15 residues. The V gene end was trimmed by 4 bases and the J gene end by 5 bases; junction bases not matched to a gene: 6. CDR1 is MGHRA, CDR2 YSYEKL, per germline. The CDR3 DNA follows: TGCGCCAGCAGCCCAGGGGACAGGGGGCCCAACGAGCAGTACTTC. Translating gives CASSPGDRGPNEQYF.

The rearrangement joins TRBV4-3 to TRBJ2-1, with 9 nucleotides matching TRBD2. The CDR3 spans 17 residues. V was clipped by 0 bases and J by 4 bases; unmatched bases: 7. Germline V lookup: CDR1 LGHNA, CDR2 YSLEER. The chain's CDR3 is CASSQDIHSGGYNEQFF. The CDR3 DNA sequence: TGCGCCAGCAGCCAAGATATACATAGCGGGGGTTACAATGAGCAGTTCTTC.

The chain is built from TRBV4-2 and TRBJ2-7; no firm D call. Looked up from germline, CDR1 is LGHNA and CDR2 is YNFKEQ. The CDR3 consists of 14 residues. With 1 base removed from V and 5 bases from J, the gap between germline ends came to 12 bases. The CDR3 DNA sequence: TGTGCCAGCAGCCAAGGGTCGGTTCCCAACGAGCAGTACTTC. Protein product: CASSQGSVPNEQYF.

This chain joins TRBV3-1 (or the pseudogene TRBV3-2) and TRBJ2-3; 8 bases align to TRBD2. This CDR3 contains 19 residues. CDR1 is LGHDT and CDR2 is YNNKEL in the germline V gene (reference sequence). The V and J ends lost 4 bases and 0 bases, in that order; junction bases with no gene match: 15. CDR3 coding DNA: TGTGCCAGCAGCCTGCTCCCCCTAAGCGGGAGCCCTAGCACAGATACGCAGTATTTT. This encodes CASSLLPLSGSPSTDTQYF.

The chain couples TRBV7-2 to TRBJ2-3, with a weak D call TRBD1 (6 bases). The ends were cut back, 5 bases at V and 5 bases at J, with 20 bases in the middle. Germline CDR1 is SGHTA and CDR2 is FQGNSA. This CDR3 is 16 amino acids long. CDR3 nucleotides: TGTGCCAGCAGCGATCTTGGGGCAGGGGTAAAAGATACGCAGTATTTT. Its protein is CASSDLGAGVKDTQYF. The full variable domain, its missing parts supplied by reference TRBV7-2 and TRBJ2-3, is GAGVSQSPSNKVTEKGKDVELRCDPISGHTALYWYRQSLGQGLEFLIYFQGNSAPDKSGLPSDRFSAERTGGSVSTLTIQRTQQEDSAVYLCASSDLGAGVKDTQYFGPGTRLTVL.